A single sample gave rise to the 6 T cell receptor beta chains below, sequenced in a study of blood T cell repertoires in COVID-19. This table comes from immunoSEQ multiplex PCR, and its TCRdb copy is limited to in-frame clones, with some not included. The table records 250,000 to 300,000 clones, about 89% of them present only once. The sequencing input was peripheral blood. These receptors originate from a man aged 40-49 years with acute or convalescent COVID-19.

The chain recombines TRBV14 with TRBJ1-2; 9 positions agree with TRBD1. The CDR3 is 15 residues long. Trimming at V came to 4 bases and at J to 8 bases, leaving 11 bases not matched to a gene. The V gene's germline CDR1 is SGHDN and CDR2 FVKESK. The CDR3 loop reads CASSLRLQGAGGYTF. As DNA, the CDR3 is TGTGCCAGCAGCCTGCGCTTACAGGGGGCAGGGGGCTACACCTTC. Together with reference TRBV14 and TRBJ1-2, the CDR3 gives the full variable domain: EAGVTQFPSHSVIEKGQTVTLRCDPISGHDNLYWYRRVMGKEIKFLLHFVKESKQDESGMPNNRFLAERTGGTYSTLKVQPAELEDSGVYFCASSLRLQGAGGYTFGSGTRLTVV.

The chain employs TRBV14 and TRBJ2-7; a weak D match, TRBD2 (5 bases). This CDR3 spans 18 amino acids. The V gene lost 3 bases and the J gene lost 5 bases, with 26 bases spanning the gap. The V gene's germline CDR1 is SGHDN and CDR2 FVKESK. The CDR3 protein is CASSQREGYFVSGNEQYF. The CDR3 region has the DNA TGTGCCAGCAGCCAGCGAGAGGGATACTTCGTGTCGGGGAACGAGCAGTACTTC.

V is TRBV2 and J is TRBJ2-5, with D possibly TRBD1 on 6 matching bases. Trimming left V 5 bases short and J 4 bases short, with 11 bases between. The CDR3 loop spans 13 amino acids. Germline V lookup: CDR1 SNHLY, CDR2 FYNNEI. In DNA form, the CDR3 reads TGTGCCAGCAGTCCACAGGGTCCAGAGACCCAGTACTTC. Protein: CASSPQGPETQYF.

In its sample, this clone was seen once. The V and J genes are TRBV6-5 and TRBJ1-1; 12 bases are shared with TRBD1. J lost 5 bases, V lost 0 bases, and 4 bases had no gene match. This CDR3 spans 16 amino acids. Germline CDR1 is MNHEY and CDR2 is SVGAGI. CDR3 in amino acids: CASSYSGTGGLTEAFF. The CDR3 DNA sequence: TGTGCCAGCAGTTACTCTGGGACAGGGGGCTTAACTGAAGCTTTCTTT.

This clone was detected once. The chain joins TRBV5-6 to TRBJ1-1; the D is unclear. Germline V gene sequence: CDR1 SGHDT, CDR2 YYEEEE. The CDR3 sequence is 13 residues long. Trimming cost V 5 bases and J 2 bases, with 10 bases left between them. The CDR3 DNA sequence: TGTGCCAGCAGTCAGACACCAAACACTGAAGCTTTCTTT. As protein: CASSQTPNTEAFF.

V gene TRBV6-5 combines with J gene TRBJ2-7; TRBD1 matches at 11 bases. There are 13 residues in the CDR3. V gave up 7 bases and J gave up 6 bases; unmatched junction bases: 5. From germline, CDR1 is MNHEY and CDR2 SVGAGI. The CDR3 nucleotides are TGTGCCAGCACGGGGACAGGGGGATCCGAGCAGTACTTC. Translation gives CASTGTGGSEQYF.